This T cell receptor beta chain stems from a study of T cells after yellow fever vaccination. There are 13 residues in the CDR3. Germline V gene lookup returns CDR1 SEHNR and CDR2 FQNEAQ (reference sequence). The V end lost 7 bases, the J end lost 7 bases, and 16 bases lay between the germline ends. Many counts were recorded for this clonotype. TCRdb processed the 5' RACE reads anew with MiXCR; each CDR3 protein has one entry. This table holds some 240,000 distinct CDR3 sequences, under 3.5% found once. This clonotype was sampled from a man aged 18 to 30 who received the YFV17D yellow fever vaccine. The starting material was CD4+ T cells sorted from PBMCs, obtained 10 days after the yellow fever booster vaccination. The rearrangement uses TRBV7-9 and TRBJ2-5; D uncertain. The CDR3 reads CASINLPGATQYF. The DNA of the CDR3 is TGTGCCAGCATCAATCTACCCGGAGCGACCCAGTACTTC.